The rows below give T cell receptor beta chains drawn from one sample of a study. TCRdb ran MiXCR on the 5' RACE reads and lists one entry per CDR3 protein. This sample carries some 8,000 distinct CDR3 sequences, about 47% of them seen once, and the ten largest clones take roughly 4.9%. Sequencing used memory CD4+ T cells sorted from a lymph node. The receptor source for this set is a female donor with breast cancer. Each CDR3 is given with its conserved first and last residue. Fields, in order: V gene, D gene, CDR3 length, clone size, J gene, CDR3 DNA, CDR3 protein. D genes are given only for firm matches. Where a row states a size, it is once, few, many or the class of an expanded clone; other rows omit it.

>TRBV7-2|TRBD2|17|.|TRBJ2-5
TGTGCCAGCAGCTTAGTTAGGGCTAGCGGGAGGTGGGAGACCCAGTACTTC
CASSLVRASGRWETQYF
>TRBV10-3|.|15|.|TRBJ1-6
TGTGCCATCAGTGAGTCTCGAGGGGACAATTCACCCCTCCACTTT
CAISESRGDNSPLHF
>TRBV6-5|.|15|.|TRBJ1-6
TGTGCCAGCAGGGAGGGGGGATTGGGTAATTCACCCCTCCACTTT
CASREGGLGNSPLHF
>TRBV7-6|TRBD1|16|few|TRBJ2-2
TGTGCCAGCAGCCAACGGACAGGTCTGAGAACCGGGGAGCTGTTTTTT
CASSQRTGLRTGELFF
>TRBV12-3/TRBV12-4|.|14|.|TRBJ2-5
TGTGCCAGCAGTTTAGCTCCCCTCCTTGAGACCCAGTACTTC
CASSLAPLLETQYF
>TRBV6-5|.|14|few|TRBJ2-3
TGTGCCAGCAGTTTGGGGACTGGGACAGATACGCAGTATTTT
CASSLGTGTDTQYF
>TRBV30|.|14|few|TRBJ1-4
TGTGCCTGGAGTGTTGGCAGGACCAACGGAAAACTGTTTTTT
CAWSVGRTNGKLFF
>TRBV2|.|15|.|TRBJ2-3
TGTGCCAGCAGTAAGGACCTAACTTCTACAGATACGCAGTATTTT
CASSKDLTSTDTQYF
>TRBV20-1|TRBD2|16|.|TRBJ2-3
TGCAGTGCTAAGACTGGACTAGCGGGAGTTGCAGATACGCAGTATTTT
CSAKTGLAGVADTQYF
>TRBV5-1|.|14|.|TRBJ1-2
TGCGCCAGCAGCTTGGCAGGGGATACCTATGGCTACACCTTC
CASSLAGDTYGYTF
>TRBV4-3|.|15|.|TRBJ1-3
TGTGCCAGCAGCCAAATGGAAGGGCCTAGAAACACCATATATTTT
CASSQMEGPRNTIYF
>TRBV6-1|.|17|.|TRBJ2-1
TGTGCCAGCAGTGAATGGGGGAGGACCCCCTCCTACAATGAGCAGTTCTTC
CASSEWGRTPSYNEQFF
>TRBV4-2|.|15|.|TRBJ1-5
TGTGCCAGCAGCCGGGTTGGGTCCGACCATCAGCCCCAGCATTTT
CASSRVGSDHQPQHF
>TRBV5-1|TRBD1|15|.|TRBJ1-1
TGCGCCAGCAGCTCCAGACAGGGGGCAGGTACTGAAGCTTTCTTT
CASSSRQGAGTEAFF
>TRBV18|.|14|.|TRBJ2-3
TGTGCCAGCTCACCTCCCGCCTTCACAGATACGCAGTATTTT
CASSPPAFTDTQYF